A single sample is the source of the 14 T cell receptor beta chains below, sequenced in a study of blood T cell repertoires in COVID-19. Some clones are missing from TCRdb's copy, which holds only in-frame ones; the method was immunoSEQ multiplex PCR. The repertoire holds a few hundred thousand clones, with around 85% as singletons. The sample taken for sequencing was PBMCs or T cells enriched from blood (not recorded which). These receptor sequences come from a man in his forties who had recovered from COVID-19.

The chain is built from TRBV6-2 or TRBV6-3 and TRBJ2-2; 16 bases are a match to TRBD2. The CDR3 has 17 amino acids. Per germline, CDR1 MNHEY and CDR2 SVGEGT. Trimming removed 5 bases from V and 6 bases from J; junction bases left unmatched: 6. The CDR3: CASSHGTSGRGPGELFF. As DNA, the CDR3 is TGTGCCAGCAGTCACGGGACTAGCGGGAGGGGGCCCGGGGAGCTGTTTTTT.

The chain is built from TRBV10-2 and TRBJ2-5, with D perhaps matching TRBD2 (6 bases). This CDR3 contains 15 residues. V was shortened by 4 bases and J by 1 base, with 13 bases between the two germline ends. From germline, CDR1 is WSHSY and CDR2 SAAADI. CDR3 bases: TGCGCCAGCAGTGTTAATAGCGGAATCCAAGAGACCCAGTACTTC. It specifies CASSVNSGIQETQYF.

This clone appeared once. As DNA, the CDR3 is TGTGCCAGCAGCGTTAGCGGGAGACAGTTCTTC. This translates into CASSVSGRQFF. The chain employs TRBV5-4 and TRBJ2-1; 9 bases match TRBD2. This CDR3 has 11 amino acids. V shed 4 bases and J 13 bases; nucleotides not matched to a gene: 3. In germline, CDR1 is SGHNT, CDR2 YYREEE (reference sequence).

The CDR3 is CASTPGRGQGTGNTIYF. The CDR3 bases are TGCGCCAGCACCCCCGGTCGAGGACAGGGAACTGGAAACACCATATATTTT. The chain recombines TRBV10-1 with TRBJ1-3; 8 bases line up with TRBD1. J was trimmed by 2 bases and V by 7 bases; bases with no gene match: 13. CDR3 length equals 17 residues. Germline V gives CDR1 WNHNN, CDR2 SYGVQD (reference sequence).

This chain connects TRBV9 to TRBJ1-6; D gene ambiguous. Trimming stripped 0 bases from V and 0 bases from J, with 7 bases between. CDR1 SGDLS and CDR2 YYNGEE come from the germline V gene. The CDR3 spans 16 residues. Written as DNA, the CDR3 is TGTGCCAGCAGCGTAGACGGAGGCTCCTATAATTCACCCCTCCACTTT. Residues: CASSVDGGSYNSPLHF.

This clone was seen a single time. The V gene is TRBV2, the J gene TRBJ2-2, with 8 nucleotides matching TRBD2. There are 16 residues in the CDR3. The J segment lost 6 bases and the V segment lost 1 base, leaving 7 bases of the junction unmatched. The germline V gene has CDR1 SNHLY and CDR2 FYNNEI. CDR3 region: CASSEVPSGRPGELFF. The CDR3 DNA reads as TGTGCCAGCAGTGAAGTCCCTAGCGGGCGCCCCGGGGAGCTGTTTTTT.

The J gene is TRBJ2-7, the V gene TRBV19; the match to TRBD2 covers 8 bases. V was clipped by 3 bases and J by 6 bases; unmatched bases: 16. This CDR3 has 17 residues. Germline CDR1 LNHDA, CDR2 SQIVND (reference sequence). DNA for the CDR3: TGTGCCAGTAGTATCCTACCGGGAGGGATGAAGGCACGCGAGCAGTACTTC. It translates to CASSILPGGMKAREQYF.

V usage is TRBV27 and J usage is TRBJ2-2; 7 nucleotides agree with TRBD1. This CDR3 is built from 15 residues. Losses at the gene ends were 9 bases for V and 2 bases for J; bases not matched to a gene: 9. CDR1 and CDR2 (germline): MNHEY, SMNVEV (reference sequence). This chain's CDR3 is CASRPTGINTGELFF. CDR3 bases: TGTGCCAGTAGACCGACAGGGATCAACACCGGGGAGCTGTTTTTT.

This clone came up once. Here the CDR3 DNA reads TGTGCCAGCACCGATAGACGAACAGGGGCGAACACCGGGGAGCTGTTTTTT. Translation gives CASTDRRTGANTGELFF. The V gene is TRBV28, the J gene TRBJ2-2; 7 positions agree with TRBD1. The CDR3 extends over 17 amino acids. Germline CDR1 reads MDHEN; CDR2 reads SYDVKM. After removal of 7 bases from V and 0 bases from J, the junction contained 11 bases not matched to a gene.

V is TRBV30 and J is TRBJ2-7, with D maybe TRBD1 (6 bases). Germline V CDR1 and CDR2: GTSNPN, SVGIG (reference sequence). The germline V and J ends were trimmed by 8 bases and 3 bases, with 11 bases remaining between them. The CDR3 is 11 amino acids. Here the CDR3 DNA reads TGTGCCCTAGGGGGACGCTACGAGCAGTACTTC. Encoded protein: CALGGRYEQYF.

The chain links TRBV29-1 to TRBJ1-5; the D is unclear. V lost 1 base and J 6 bases, leaving 10 bases between the germline ends. The CDR3 runs 13 residues. From germline, CDR1 is SQVTM and CDR2 ANQGSEA. The CDR3 protein is CSVEVQEGQPQHF. The CDR3 region has the DNA TGCAGCGTTGAAGTTCAGGAGGGTCAGCCCCAGCATTTT.

This clone has only a few counts. V and J are TRBV5-1 and TRBJ2-6; 12 bases are shared with TRBD2. V was pared by 0 bases and J by 0 bases, with 1 base of the junction left unmatched. The germline CDR1 and CDR2 sequences are SGHRS and YFSETQ. CDR3 length: 18 residues. In DNA form, the CDR3 reads TGCGCCAGCAGCTTGGAACTAGCGGGGGGCTCTGGGGCCAACGTCCTGACTTTC. Encoded protein: CASSLELAGGSGANVLTF. The full variable domain, in which reference TRBV5-1 and TRBJ2-6 provide the parts outside the CDR3, is KAGVTQTPRYLIKTRGQQVTLSCSPISGHRSVSWYQQTPGQGLQFLFEYFSETQRNKGNFPGRFSGRQFSNSRSEMNVSTLELGDSALYLCASSLELAGGSGANVLTFGAGSRLTVL.

The rearrangement joins TRBV28 to TRBJ2-2; D possibly corresponds to TRBD2 (5 bases). CDR1 and CDR2 from the germline V gene are MDHEN and SYDVKM. The CDR3 runs to 12 residues. The V and J ends lost 2 bases and 14 bases respectively, with 12 bases between them. The CDR3 DNA reads TGTGCCAGCAGTTTAAGCCTAGAGGGCCTGTTTTTT. Protein sequence: CASSLSLEGLFF.

V is TRBV27 and J is TRBJ1-5, with D hard to call. CDR1 and CDR2 (germline): MNHEY, SMNVEV (reference sequence). The CDR3 contains 15 residues. V was shortened by 0 bases and J by 1 base, with 7 bases between the two germline ends. CDR3 sequence: CASSLSAASNQPQHF. CDR3 nucleotide sequence: TGTGCCAGCAGTTTATCGGCGGCGAGCAATCAGCCCCAGCATTTT.